These T cell receptor beta chains were read from a single sample in a study of blood T cell repertoires in COVID-19. TCRdb keeps only in-frame clones here, not all; method: immunoSEQ multiplex PCR. The table records about 35,000 clones, around 80% of them present only once. The specimen was peripheral blood. These receptors were taken from a man at least 80 years old with active or convalescent COVID-19. Both conserved end residues are part of each CDR3. Each record gives: clone size, V gene, J gene, D gene, CDR3 DNA, CDR3 protein. A D gene is named only where the DNA matches it firmly. A clone size is listed for some rows: how often the clone was seen (once, few, many), or a class if it is expanded.

clone size: .; V gene: TRBV6-2/TRBV6-3; J gene: TRBJ2-7; D gene: TRBD2; CDR3 DNA: TGTGCCAGCAGTTCCAGCGGGAGGATCTACGAGCAGTACTTC; CDR3 protein: CASSSSGRIYEQYF
clone size: .; V gene: TRBV4-2; J gene: TRBJ1-2; D gene: .; CDR3 DNA: TGTGCCAGCAGCCAAGATAGGGGGGGCAGGACTAACTATGGCTACACCTTC; CDR3 protein: CASSQDRGGRTNYGYTF
clone size: few; V gene: TRBV2; J gene: TRBJ2-7; D gene: TRBD2; CDR3 DNA: TGTGCCAGCAGGACGGGACTAGCGGGAGGGCGGTCCTACGAGCAGTACTTC; CDR3 protein: CASRTGLAGGRSYEQYF
clone size: .; V gene: TRBV5-1; J gene: TRBJ2-2; D gene: TRBD2; CDR3 DNA: TGCGCCAGCAGCAACGGACTAGCGGGAGTCGGCACCGGGGAGCTGTTTTTT; CDR3 protein: CASSNGLAGVGTGELFF
clone size: once; V gene: TRBV7-2; J gene: TRBJ1-2; D gene: .; CDR3 DNA: TGTGCCAGCACCTCAACAGGGAACGGCTACACCTTC; CDR3 protein: CASTSTGNGYTF
clone size: .; V gene: TRBV7-8; J gene: TRBJ2-7; D gene: .; CDR3 DNA: TGTGCCAGCAGCTTAGAGGCGGCCCCCCACGAGCAGTACTTC; CDR3 protein: CASSLEAAPHEQYF
clone size: .; V gene: TRBV10-3; J gene: TRBJ2-7; D gene: .; CDR3 DNA: TGTGCCATCAGTGACCCGCCCGGACAGACCTACGAGCAGTACTTC; CDR3 protein: CAISDPPGQTYEQYF
clone size: .; V gene: TRBV6-5; J gene: TRBJ1-1; D gene: .; CDR3 DNA: TGTGCCAGCAGTTACTCCGGGACTTCGAACACTGAAGCTTTCTTT; CDR3 protein: CASSYSGTSNTEAFF
clone size: .; V gene: TRBV7-2; J gene: TRBJ1-1; D gene: .; CDR3 DNA: TGTGCCAGCAGATATAACAGTGAGGGGAACACTGAAGCTTTCTTT; CDR3 protein: CASRYNSEGNTEAFF
clone size: .; V gene: TRBV21-1; J gene: TRBJ1-3; D gene: .; CDR3 DNA: TGTGCCAGCAGCAAATGGACGGGGTTTCAAGGGAACACCATATATTTT; CDR3 protein: CASSKWTGFQGNTIYF
clone size: .; V gene: TRBV29-1; J gene: TRBJ2-1; D gene: TRBD2; CDR3 DNA: TGCAGCGTTGAACTAGCGGGAGGGAACAATGAGCAGTTCTTC; CDR3 protein: CSVELAGGNNEQFF
clone size: .; V gene: TRBV3-1/TRBV3-2; J gene: TRBJ2-2; D gene: .; CDR3 DNA: TGTGCCAGCAGCTTCGGGATGGGGTTCGACACCGGGGAGCTGTTTTTT; CDR3 protein: CASSFGMGFDTGELFF
clone size: .; V gene: TRBV28; J gene: TRBJ2-5; D gene: .; CDR3 DNA: TGTGCCAGCAGTTTCACAGGAGTGAGAGAGACCCAGTACTTC; CDR3 protein: CASSFTGVRETQYF
clone size: .; V gene: TRBV5-1; J gene: TRBJ2-3; D gene: .; CDR3 DNA: TGCGCCAGCAGCGTAGGGGTTAGGGAAACAGATACGCAGTATTTT; CDR3 protein: CASSVGVRETDTQYF
clone size: .; V gene: TRBV5-1; J gene: TRBJ2-3; D gene: .; CDR3 DNA: TGCGCCAGCAGTTCAGAGCGGGATACGCAGTATTTT; CDR3 protein: CASSSERDTQYF
clone size: .; V gene: TRBV19; J gene: TRBJ2-1; D gene: TRBD1; CDR3 DNA: TGTGCCAGTAGTCCGGGACAGGGGGATGAGCAGTTCTTC; CDR3 protein: CASSPGQGDEQFF
clone size: few; V gene: TRBV27; J gene: TRBJ1-6; D gene: .; CDR3 DNA: TGTGCCAGCAGTCGGACTGGGAGCTCCTATAATTCACCCCTCCACTTT; CDR3 protein: CASSRTGSSYNSPLHF
clone size: .; V gene: TRBV27; J gene: TRBJ1-6; D gene: .; CDR3 DNA: TGTGCCAGCAGCGTTTGGAGCTCCTATAATTCACCCCTCCACTTT; CDR3 protein: CASSVWSSYNSPLHF
clone size: few; V gene: TRBV4-3; J gene: TRBJ2-7; D gene: TRBD2; CDR3 DNA: TGCGCCAGCAGCCAAGATAGGGTAGCGGGGTACGAGCAGTACTTC; CDR3 protein: CASSQDRVAGYEQYF
clone size: .; V gene: TRBV21-1; J gene: TRBJ2-7; D gene: .; CDR3 DNA: TGTGCCAGCAGCCCCGACCGGGACTATAATCGCCCTAGCTCCTACGAGCAGTACTTC; CDR3 protein: CASSPDRDYNRPSSYEQYF
clone size: .; V gene: TRBV3-1/TRBV3-2; J gene: TRBJ2-7; D gene: .; CDR3 DNA: TGTGCCAGCAGCCAAGTTCAGGCCGAGCAGTACTTC; CDR3 protein: CASSQVQAEQYF
clone size: .; V gene: TRBV3-1/TRBV3-2; J gene: TRBJ2-1; D gene: .; CDR3 DNA: TGTGCCAGCAGCCGTCTTGGGGGGTGGGGTTACAATGAGCAGTTCTTC; CDR3 protein: CASSRLGGWGYNEQFF
clone size: .; V gene: TRBV29-1; J gene: TRBJ2-3; D gene: TRBD1; CDR3 DNA: TGCAGCGTCATGGACAGGGTATTCACAGATACGCAGTATTTT; CDR3 protein: CSVMDRVFTDTQYF
clone size: few; V gene: TRBV4-1; J gene: TRBJ1-2; D gene: TRBD1; CDR3 DNA: TGCGCCAGCAGCCAAGATAGCGGGACAGGGGATGGCTACACCTTC; CDR3 protein: CASSQDSGTGDGYTF
clone size: once; V gene: TRBV5-1; J gene: TRBJ2-7; D gene: TRBD2; CDR3 DNA: TGCGCCAGCAGCTCCGGGGCTAGCGGGAGGGCCGGGTACGAGCAGTACTTC; CDR3 protein: CASSSGASGRAGYEQYF
clone size: once; V gene: TRBV7-3; J gene: TRBJ2-3; D gene: TRBD1; CDR3 DNA: TGTGCCAGCAGCTTGGGACAGGGACGGACAGATACGCAGTATTTT; CDR3 protein: CASSLGQGRTDTQYF